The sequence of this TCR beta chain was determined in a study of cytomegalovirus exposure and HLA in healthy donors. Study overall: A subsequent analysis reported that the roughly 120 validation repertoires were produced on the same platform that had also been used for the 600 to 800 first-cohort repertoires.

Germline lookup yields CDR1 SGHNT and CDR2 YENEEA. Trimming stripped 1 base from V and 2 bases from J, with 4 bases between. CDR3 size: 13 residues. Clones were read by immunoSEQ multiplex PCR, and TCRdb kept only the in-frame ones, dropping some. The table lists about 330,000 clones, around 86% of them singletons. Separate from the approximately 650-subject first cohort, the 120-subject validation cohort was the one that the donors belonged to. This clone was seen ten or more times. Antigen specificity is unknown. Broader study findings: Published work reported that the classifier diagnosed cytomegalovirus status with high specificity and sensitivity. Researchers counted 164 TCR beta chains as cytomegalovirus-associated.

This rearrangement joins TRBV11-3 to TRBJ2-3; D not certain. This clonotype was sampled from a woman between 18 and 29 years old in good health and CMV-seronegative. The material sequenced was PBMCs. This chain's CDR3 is CASSLGLTDTQYF. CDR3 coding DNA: TGTGCCAGCAGCTTAGGACTCACAGATACGCAGTATTTT.